Listed below are T cell receptor beta chains from one sample, sequenced in a study of response to subunit inactivated influenza vaccine. Each CDR3 protein gets one entry after TCRdb re-called the RT-PCR reads with MiXCR. The table shows about 700,000 distinct CDR3 sequences, with 13% to 15% occurring only once. Sequenced material: PBMCs from blood, taken roughly 15 days before vaccination. The receptors come from a man aged 45-60 years who received an inactivated influenza vaccine. The CDR3 runs from the conserved cysteine through the conserved F or W. The D gene is left open where the match is weak. Size is stated for part of the rows, as once, few or many counts, or as a class when the clone is expanded.

V gene,clone size,CDR3 length,J gene,D gene,CDR3 protein,CDR3 DNA
TRBV5-1,few,17,TRBJ2-7,TRBD1,CASSLEQGAPYIDEQYF,TGCGCCAGCAGCTTGGAACAGGGGGCCCCTTACATTGACGAGCAGTACTTC
TRBV4-1,many,14,TRBJ1-2,-,CASSQDNRDYGYTF,TGCGCCAGCAGCCAAGATAATCGCGACTATGGCTACACCTTC
TRBV7-2,few,17,TRBJ2-3,TRBD1,CASSLRKGTGDRDTQYF,TGTGCCAGCAGCTTAAGAAAGGGGACAGGGGATAGAGATACGCAGTATTTT
TRBV7-2,-,16,TRBJ2-6,-,CASSLTDLSGANVLTF,TGTGCCAGCAGCTTAACAGATCTCTCTGGGGCCAACGTCCTGACTTTC
TRBV9,few,16,TRBJ2-3,TRBD2,CASSVAGGEPSDTQYF,TGTGCCAGCAGCGTAGCGGGAGGGGAGCCTTCAGATACGCAGTATTTT
TRBV20-1,few,13,TRBJ2-1,-,CSARVGPSAEQFF,TGCAGTGCCCGAGTTGGGCCTTCCGCTGAGCAGTTCTTC
TRBV20-1,few,15,TRBJ2-1,TRBD2,CSARPLAGAYNEQFF,TGCAGTGCTAGACCCCTAGCGGGGGCATACAATGAGCAGTTCTTC
TRBV28,many,16,TRBJ2-7,TRBD1,CASSLGGTGFFYEQYF,TGTGCCAGCAGTTTAGGGGGGACAGGGTTTTTTTACGAGCAGTACTTC
TRBV20-1,-,13,TRBJ1-2,-,CSARGGDSYGYTF,TGCAGTGCTAGAGGGGGGGACTCATATGGCTACACCTTC
TRBV30,few,13,TRBJ1-2,-,CAWSVGGGAGYTF,TGTGCCTGGAGTGTAGGCGGAGGGGCCGGCTACACCTTC
TRBV10-3,-,17,TRBJ1-2,TRBD1,CAFSESPPTGALYGYTF,TGTGCCTTCAGTGAGTCCCCGCCGACAGGGGCTCTCTATGGCTACACCTTC
TRBV11-2,-,18,TRBJ2-3,TRBD2,CASSLGVTSGGFADTQYF,TGTGCCAGCAGCTTAGGGGTGACTAGCGGGGGGTTCGCAGATACGCAGTATTTT
TRBV20-1,few,19,TRBJ2-7,TRBD2,CSASNPTDRWSGRLDEQYF,TGCAGTGCTAGTAATCCCACGGACCGGTGGAGCGGGAGGCTCGACGAGCAGTACTTC
TRBV5-5,few,15,TRBJ2-7,TRBD1,CASSKARTGGSEQYF,TGTGCCAGCAGCAAGGCCCGGACAGGGGGCTCCGAGCAGTACTTC